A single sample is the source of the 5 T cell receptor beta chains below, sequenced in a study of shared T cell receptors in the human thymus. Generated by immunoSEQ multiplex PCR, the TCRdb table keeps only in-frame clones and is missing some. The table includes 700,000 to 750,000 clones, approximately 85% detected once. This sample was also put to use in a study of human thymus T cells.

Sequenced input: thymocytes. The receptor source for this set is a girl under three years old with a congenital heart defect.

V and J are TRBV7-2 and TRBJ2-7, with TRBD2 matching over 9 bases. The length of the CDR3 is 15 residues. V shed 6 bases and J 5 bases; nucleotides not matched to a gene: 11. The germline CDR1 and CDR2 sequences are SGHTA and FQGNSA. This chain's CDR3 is CASRGKGGGDDEQYF. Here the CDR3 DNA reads TGTGCCAGCAGGGGTAAGGGCGGGGGGGACGACGAGCAGTACTTC.

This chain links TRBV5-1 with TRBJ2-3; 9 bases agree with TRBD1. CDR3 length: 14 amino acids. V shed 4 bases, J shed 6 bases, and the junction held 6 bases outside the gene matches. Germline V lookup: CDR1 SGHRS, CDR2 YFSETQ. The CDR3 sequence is CASSRDRVWDTQYF. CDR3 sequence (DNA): TGCGCCAGCAGCCGGGACAGGGTTTGGGATACGCAGTATTTT.

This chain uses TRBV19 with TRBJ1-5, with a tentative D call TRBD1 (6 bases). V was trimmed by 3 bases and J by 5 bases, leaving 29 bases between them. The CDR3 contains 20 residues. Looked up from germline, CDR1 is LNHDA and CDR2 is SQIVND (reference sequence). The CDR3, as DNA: TGTGCCAGTAGTATTAGGTTCACAGGGTTAAAGCCTGTATTCGATCAGCCCCAGCATTTT. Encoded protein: CASSIRFTGLKPVFDQPQHF.

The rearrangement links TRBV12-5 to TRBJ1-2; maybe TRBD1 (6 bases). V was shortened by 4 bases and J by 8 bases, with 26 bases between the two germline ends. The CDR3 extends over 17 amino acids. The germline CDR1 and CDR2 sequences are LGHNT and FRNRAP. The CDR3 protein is CASGSTPKQGRSQGYTF. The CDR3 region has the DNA TGTGCTAGTGGTTCTACCCCGAAACAGGGTCGATCGCAGGGCTACACCTTC.

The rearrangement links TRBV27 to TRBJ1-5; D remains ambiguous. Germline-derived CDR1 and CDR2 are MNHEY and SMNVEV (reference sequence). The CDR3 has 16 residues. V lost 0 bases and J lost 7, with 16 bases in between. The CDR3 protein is CASSLSPPDIFQPQHF. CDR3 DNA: TGTGCCAGCAGTTTATCGCCCCCAGACATTTTCCAGCCCCAGCATTTT.